Described below is a single TCR beta chain sequence and its context. Its recognized antigen is unknown. No much larger clone exists at a distance of one base, and base qualities are not known. Participants in the prospective study were aged about 18 to 100 years, lived in about two dozen United States geographic areas, and enrolled through a virtual design. In the prospective study, cohorts were assigned on the basis of participant-reported clinical history obtained from a screening survey and a study questionnaire. In the prospective study, whole blood, serum and a nasopharyngeal or oropharyngeal swab were collected from each participant by mobile phlebotomists. Prospective study participants could optionally give additional blood draws and questionnaires over an approximately two-month period. Blood samples from the prospective study were shipped frozen or at room temperature prior to DNA extraction.

TCRbeta CDR3 regions were amplified from genomic DNA using the immunoSEQ Assay, a bias-controlled multiplex PCR. Turning to the authors' computational methods: The number of nucleated cells in each sample was estimated by amplification of reference gene primers within the assay. To quantify the absolute abundance of each unique TCRbeta CDR3 rearrangement, sequence reads were collapsed and filtered. Productive Simpson clonality was computed per sample as the square root of Simpson's diversity index over productive rearrangements. This is the immuneACCESS table as TCRdb keeps it, with only in-frame sequences that have V and J called. A part of the clones is gone; compared with another copy, unresolved V genes explain less than half, and the rest is unexplained. V and J calls and clone size are those listed in that table; D and trimming were worked out from the DNA. In all, the sample holds a few hundred thousand clones, and approximately 88% of those were seen once. The top ten hold 2.5% of the sample.

The V end loses 4 bases and the J end loses 5 bases, and a stretch of 18 bases separates them. The CDR1 and CDR2 encoded by the germline V gene (reference sequence) are LNHDA and SQIVND. Reading from cysteine to phenylalanine, the CDR3 counts 15 amino acids. Only the CDR3 portion is preserved as DNA: 45 bases, with reading frame beginning at the first base. This entry belongs to a study of blood T cell repertoires in COVID-19 (dated by TCRdb to 2018 to 2021). Study-level background: Samples from collaborators originated in the United States, Italy and Spain and spanned both the acute and convalescent phases of COVID-19. The dataset comprised deeply sampled blood TCRbeta repertoires from subjects exposed to, actively infected with, or recovered from COVID-19. Where HLA class I and class II types were available, the types were taken from metadata supplied by the sample provider, not from assay-based typing. Samples were obtained from the ongoing ImmuneRACE study (first 160 participants) and from over 1,000 subjects provided by 6 global collaborators. A freely available public database, intended as a resource for researchers studying the immune response to SARS-CoV-2, is where the repertoires were released. Nearly every sample came with metadata listing a de-identified subject ID, COVID-19 status, age in years and sex. The material from the prospective study consisted of cDNA or gDNA derived from T cells, B-cell-depleted T cells, or PBMCs. What the study reported, not specific to this receptor: How much clinical and demographic metadata was included differed by source and by participant, and the metadata was provided uncurated.

Material for sequencing was PBMCs or T cells enriched from blood (not recorded which). The clonotype was recovered from a woman in her thirties or forties with acute COVID-19. The rearranged chain carries TRBV19 and TRBJ2-7; TRBD1 is perhaps the D gene, given 6 matching bases. Here the CDR3 is given as CASSNRGQGTDEQYF. Here is the DNA: TGTGCCAGTAGTAACCGAGGTCAGGGGACGGACGAGCAGTACTTC.